This T cell receptor beta chain came from a study of Tregs in tolerant kidney transplant recipients. Study summary: Recipients received nonmyeloablative bone marrow transplants from related graft donors, with transient mixed chimerism.

General study findings and limits: Tolerant patients' donor-specific Tregs expanded beyond overall Tregs, suggesting antigen-driven growth. The most relevant donor-specific Treg TCRbeta repertoire apparently came from expansion with activated donor B cells.

Turning to this clone: Its antigen remains unknown.

V shed 0 bases and J shed 3 bases, with 11 bases lying between them. Germline V gene sequence: CDR1 LGHNA, CDR2 YNFKEQ. The CDR3 totals 15 residues. Repertoires were generated with immunoSEQ multiplex PCR, while TCRdb's copy carries only in-frame clones and drops some. The table has fewer than 80,000 clones, 98% seen once. The V and J genes are TRBV4-2 and TRBJ1-2; D remains unclear. The starting material was Tregs from blood, obtained before the transplant. This sequence was found in a human donor who received a combined kidney and bone marrow transplant. DNA for the CDR3: TGTGCCAGCAGCCAAGATATTAGGGAGTACTATGGCTACACCTTC. Residues: CASSQDIREYYGYTF.